This TCR beta chain appears in the sequencing data of a study of T-cell reconstitution after alpha-beta-depleted transplantation in children. Study-wide results and limits: Expanded graft clones, several hundred of them, were reportedly the source of alpha-beta T cells about two months after transplant. Some patients showed high day-60 TCRbeta diversity, which derived from surviving recipient T cells and thymic progenitors. Once a year had passed after transplant, T-cell counts and diversity came mostly from newly produced T cells.

Turning to this clonotype: As yet, its antigen is unknown.

Looked up from germline, CDR1 is LNHNV and CDR2 is YYDKDF (reference sequence). V lost 8 bases and J lost 8; bases outside the gene matches: 11. CDR3 length: 16 amino acids. Unique molecular identifiers featured in how the TCRbeta library was prepared. TCRdb reprocessed the PCR reads via MiXCR and lists one record per CDR3 protein. The profile shows approximately 230,000 distinct CDR3 sequences, 24% of them singletons. The sequence was collected from a female patient aged 2 to 10 who had a stem cell transplant for congenital amegakaryocytic thrombocytopenia, so the T cells may come from the graft donor. J is TRBJ2-2 and V is TRBV15, with TRBD2 matching over 13 bases. This specimen consisted of PBMCs, mostly from graft donor cells, obtained 360 days after TCRalphabeta/CD19-depleted stem cell transplant. DNA of the CDR3: TGTGCCACCTACGGACTAGCGGGAGATCAGAAGGGGGAGCTGTTTTTT. The encoded protein is CATYGLAGDQKGELFF. Together with reference TRBV15 and TRBJ2-2, the CDR3 gives the full variable domain: DAMVIQNPRYQVTQFGKPVTLSCSQTLNHNVMYWYQQKSSQAPKLLFHYYDKDFNNEADTPDNFQSRRPNTSFCFLDIRSPGLGDTAMYLCATYGLAGDQKGELFFGEGSRLTVL.